Listed here are 29 T cell receptor beta chains from one sample, sequenced in a study of OX40 agonist ivuxolimab in advanced cancers. The protocol was immunoSEQ multiplex PCR, while the TCRdb copy is restricted to in-frame clones and leaves out a portion. There are under 95,000 clones in the sample; about 93% occur only once, and less than 8% lies in the top ten. The sequences come from CD4+ or CD8+ T cells sorted from blood, collected in a trial of the OX40 agonist ivuxolimab. Receptors originate from an adult with an advanced solid tumor such as melanoma, head and neck, liver or kidney cancer.

This clone appeared once. The rearrangement uses TRBV19 and TRBJ2-1; D may be TRBD1 (6 bases). This CDR3 has 15 residues. The germline gives CDR1 LNHDA, CDR2 SQIVND (reference sequence). The V end lost 5 bases, the J end lost 0 bases, and 11 bases lay between the germline ends. For the CDR3, the DNA is TGTGCCAGTAGTGGGGGCACCAGCTCCTACAATGAGCAGTTCTTC. Translated, it gives CASSGGTSSYNEQFF. The full variable domain, rest sourced from reference TRBV19 and TRBJ2-1, is DGGITQSPKYLFRKEGQNVTLSCEQNLNHDAMYWYRQDPGQGLRLIYYSQIVNDFQKGDIAEGYSVSREKKESFPLTVTSAQKNPTAFYLCASSGGTSSYNEQFFGPGTRLTVL.

The rearrangement links TRBV6-4 to TRBJ2-2; D uncertain. Germline lookup yields CDR1 MRHNA and CDR2 SNTAGT. Trimming took off 4 bases at V and 6 bases at J, with 12 bases between the two ends. The CDR3 spans 14 residues. The DNA for the CDR3 is TGTGCCAGCAGTGGCTTCCTAGGAGCCGGGGAGCTGTTTTTT. This sequence encodes CASSGFLGAGELFF.

The chain is built from TRBV27 and TRBJ2-7, with D tentatively TRBD1 or TRBD2 (5 bases each). The germline V and J ends were trimmed by 8 bases and 7 bases, with 18 bases remaining between them. Germline CDR1 is MNHEY and CDR2 is SMNVEV (reference sequence). CDR3 length: 13 amino acids. CDR3 loop: CASAPGTGWEQYF. The CDR3 nucleotides are TGTGCCAGCGCCCCTGGGACGGGTTGGGAGCAGTACTTC.

V gene TRBV4-1 combines with J gene TRBJ2-5; D may match TRBD1 or TRBD2 (5 bases each). CDR3 size: 14 residues. Deletions cut 4 bases from V and 1 base from J, with 10 bases between. Germline-derived CDR1 and CDR2 are MGHRA and YSYEKL. The CDR3 region has the DNA TGCGCCAGCAGCCCCAGGGACCTCCAAGAGACCCAGTACTTC. Its protein is CASSPRDLQETQYF.

V is TRBV27 and J is TRBJ1-4; TRBD1 aligns across 7 bases. The ends lost 2 bases at V and 1 base at J; junction bases unmatched: 7. The germline CDR1 and CDR2 sequences are MNHEY and SMNVEV (reference sequence). The CDR3 has 17 residues. The CDR3 nucleotides are TGTGCCAGCAGTTTAAAATTTAGACAGGGAACTAATGAAAAACTGTTTTTT. Its translation is CASSLKFRQGTNEKLFF. The variable domain in full, with the rest retrieved from reference TRBV27 and TRBJ1-4, is EAQVTQNPRYLITVTGKKLTVTCSQNMNHEYMSWYRQDPGLGLRQIYYSMNVEVTDKGDVPEGYKVSRKEKRNFPLILESPSPNQTSLYFCASSLKFRQGTNEKLFFGSGTQLSVL.

This chain uses TRBV9 with TRBJ2-3; D gene unclear. The CDR3 sequence is 13 residues long. Germline V gene data show CDR1 as SGDLS and CDR2 as YYNGEE. V shed 4 bases and J shed 1 base, with 7 bases lying between them. The DNA for the CDR3 is TGTGCCAGCAGCCCACGGCGCACAGATACGCAGTATTTT. It translates to CASSPRRTDTQYF.

This clone was recorded many times. The J gene is TRBJ1-5, the V gene TRBV5-8; D possibly corresponds to TRBD1 (5 bases). Germline V gene data show CDR1 as SGHTS and CDR2 as YDEGEE. Trimming shortened V by 4 bases and J by 6 bases, and 8 bases separated the two germline ends. The CDR3 is 12 amino acids. The CDR3 nucleotides read TGTGCCAGCAGCCCCAGGGCTCAGCCCCAGCATTTT. Translating it yields CASSPRAQPQHF.

This clone came up once. This rearrangement joins TRBV6-5 to TRBJ2-5; 10 bases are a match to TRBD1. This CDR3 region has 14 residues. Losses at the gene ends were 6 bases for V and 6 bases for J; bases not matched to a gene: 7. CDR1 is MNHEY and CDR2 is SVGAGI in the germline V gene. The CDR3 DNA is TGTGCCAGCAGCCCGGGACAGGGGTCGAAGACCCAGTACTTC. The encoded protein is CASSPGQGSKTQYF.

The V call is TRBV27, the J call TRBJ2-3; TRBD2 aligns across 7 bases. The CDR3 sequence is 17 residues long. Germline CDR1 reads MNHEY; CDR2 reads SMNVEV (reference sequence). J lost 3 bases, V lost 0 bases, and 9 bases had no gene match. Here the CDR3 reads CASSLSWGGVGTDTQYF. In DNA form, the CDR3 reads TGTGCCAGCAGTTTATCTTGGGGGGGAGTGGGAACAGATACGCAGTATTTT.

Only one count was recorded for this clone. The chain combines TRBV5-6 with TRBJ2-2, with a possible D match to TRBD1 (5 bases). This CDR3 has 14 residues. CDR1 is SGHDT, CDR2 YYEEEE, per germline. V lost 4 bases to trimming and J lost 5 bases, with 12 bases between them. The CDR3 spells CASSGALGTGELFF. CDR3 nucleotide sequence: TGTGCCAGCAGCGGGGCTTTGGGGACCGGGGAGCTGTTTTTT.

The chain couples TRBV7-2 to TRBJ2-7, with 8 nucleotides matching TRBD2. The CDR3 has 16 amino acids. Germline V gene sequence: CDR1 SGHTA, CDR2 FQGNSA. J gave up 0 bases and V 2 bases, and 6 bases lay outside the gene matches. This chain's CDR3 is CASSLRGGGSSYEQYF. In nucleotides, the CDR3 is TGTGCCAGCAGCTTAAGGGGCGGGGGGAGCTCCTACGAGCAGTACTTC.

The genes are TRBV18 and TRBJ2-5; 9 positions match TRBD2. Germline values: CDR1 KGHSH, CDR2 LQKENI. V shed 6 bases and J 4 bases; nucleotides not matched to a gene: 9. The CDR3 loop spans 15 amino acids. CDR3: CASSPTRRGGETQYF. The DNA of the CDR3 is TGTGCCAGCTCGCCTACTAGGCGGGGGGGAGAGACCCAGTACTTC. The full variable domain, its missing parts supplied by reference TRBV18 and TRBJ2-5, is NAGVMQNPRHLVRRRGQEARLRCSPMKGHSHVYWYRQLPEEGLKFMVYLQKENIIDESGMPKERFSAEFPKEGPSILRIQQVVRGDSAAYFCASSPTRRGGETQYFGPGTRLLVL.

V gene TRBV29-1 combines with J gene TRBJ2-1; possibly TRBD2 for D (6 bases). CDR1 is SQVTM, CDR2 ANQGSEA, per germline. Trimming shortened V by 1 base and J by 7 bases, and 17 bases separated the two germline ends. The CDR3 has 15 amino acids. The CDR3 DNA follows: TGCAGCGTTGAAGGGATAGGTGGGGGGAGGAATGAGCAGTTCTTC. Translating gives CSVEGIGGGRNEQFF.

V is TRBV5-8 and J is TRBJ2-7, with 8 bases lining up with TRBD1. The trim removed 6 bases at V and 1 base at J, leaving 3 bases unmatched. This CDR3 has 13 amino acids. CDR1 is SGHTS, CDR2 YDEGEE, per germline. CDR3 in DNA: TGTGCCAGCACAGGGGGCCAATCCTACGAGCAGTACTTC. Translation gives CASTGGQSYEQYF.

The chain is built from TRBV9 and TRBJ1-1, with TRBD1 as a possible D gene (6 bases). Germline values: CDR1 SGDLS, CDR2 YYNGEE. This CDR3 comprises 13 residues. Trimming took off 4 bases at V and 6 bases at J, with 13 bases between the two ends. CDR3 in amino acids: CASSPRTDAEAFF. CDR3 DNA: TGTGCCAGCAGCCCCCGGACAGATGCTGAAGCTTTCTTT.

The chain joins TRBV29-1 to TRBJ2-6; D may match TRBD1 or TRBD2 (5 bases each). Germline CDR1 reads SQVTM; CDR2 reads ANQGSEA. V lost 1 base and J lost 2, with 15 bases in between. The CDR3 covers 17 residues. CDR3 amino acids: CSVEGVLGATGANVLTF. For the CDR3, the DNA is TGCAGCGTTGAAGGGGTCCTCGGGGCAACTGGGGCCAACGTCCTGACTTTC.

This chain links TRBV10-3 with TRBJ1-2, with D hard to call. V dropped 4 bases and J dropped 6 bases, with 15 bases sitting between them. The germline gives CDR1 ENHRY, CDR2 SYGVKD. CDR3 length: 14 residues. DNA for the CDR3: TGTGCCATCAGTGGCAGGCCCCGTAGCGATGGCTACACCTTC. Protein: CAISGRPRSDGYTF.

The chain carries TRBV27 and TRBJ1-2, with D unclear. CDR3 size: 15 residues. Per germline, CDR1 MNHEY and CDR2 SMNVEV (reference sequence). Deletions cut 2 bases from V and 1 base from J, with 11 bases between. CDR3: CASSLGPALNYGYTF. The CDR3 DNA reads as TGTGCCAGCAGTTTAGGGCCAGCTCTTAACTATGGCTACACCTTC.

This sequence joins TRBV30 and TRBJ1-2; TRBD1 might be the D (5 bases). The CDR3 has 12 residues. The V end was cut by 3 bases, the J end by 7 bases, with 12 bases between. Germline assignment: CDR1 GTSNPN and CDR2 SVGIG (reference sequence). CDR3 DNA: TGTGCCTGGAGCTCTCAGGGTCCTGGCTACACCTTC. This gives the protein CAWSSQGPGYTF.

CDR3 region: CASGIGEGAIYGYTF. The CDR3 region has the DNA TGTGCCAGCGGAATTGGAGAGGGGGCGATCTATGGCTACACCTTC. The chain uses TRBV6-5 and TRBJ1-2; 7 nucleotides agree with TRBD1. The CDR3 contains 15 residues. The J segment lost 4 bases and the V segment lost 8 bases, leaving 13 bases of the junction unmatched. CDR1 and CDR2 (germline): MNHEY, SVGAGI.

J is TRBJ2-1 and V is TRBV9; 7 bases are a match to TRBD2. Germline trimming cut 9 bases from V and 5 bases from J; bases unmatched to any gene: 14. The CDR3 is 15 amino acids. The germline CDR1 and CDR2 sequences are SGDLS and YYNGEE. CDR3 residues: CATTPGGSTHNEQFF. As DNA, the CDR3 is TGTGCCACCACCCCTGGCGGGAGTACCCACAATGAGCAGTTCTTC.

The chain links TRBV9 to TRBJ2-7; 8 nucleotides line up with TRBD1. CDR1 SGDLS and CDR2 YYNGEE come from the germline V gene. J lost 4 bases, V lost 8 bases, and 11 bases had no gene match. The CDR3 has 14 residues. The CDR3 region has the DNA TGTGCCAGTGCTCCAGGGCAGGGGGCGTACGAGCAGTACTTC. It encodes CASAPGQGAYEQYF. Using reference TRBV9 and TRBJ2-7 for the parts outside the CDR3, the full variable domain is DSGVTQTPKHLITATGQRVTLRCSPRSGDLSVYWYQQSLDQGLQFLIQYYNGEERAKGNILERFSAQQFPDLHSELNLSSLELGDSALYFCASAPGQGAYEQYFGPGTRLTVT.

The chain couples TRBV7-9 to TRBJ2-1, with D uncertain. Germline V gene lookup returns CDR1 SEHNR and CDR2 FQNEAQ (reference sequence). Trimming took 2 bases from V and 0 from J, leaving 5 bases between them. The CDR3 consists of 14 residues. The CDR3 region has the DNA TGTGCCAGCAGCTTACCCGACTCCTACAATGAGCAGTTCTTC. This codes for CASSLPDSYNEQFF.

The gene calls are TRBV5-6 and TRBJ1-5, with D maybe TRBD1 (5 bases). Trimming took off 2 bases at V and 6 bases at J, with 12 bases between the two ends. This CDR3 spans 14 amino acids. The germline V gene has CDR1 SGHDT and CDR2 YYEEEE. The CDR3: CASSFAGSGQPQHF. The CDR3 coding sequence is TGTGCCAGCAGCTTCGCAGGGTCGGGTCAGCCCCAGCATTTT.

The chain employs TRBV13 and TRBJ1-2, with D hard to call. Trimming removed 0 bases from V and 8 bases from J, with 16 bases in between. Germline CDR1 PRHDT, CDR2 FYEKMQ (reference sequence). The CDR3 consists of 15 residues. The CDR3 DNA reads TGTGCCAGCAGCTTAGGCTCGTCGATTGGTTCAGGCTACACCTTC. As protein: CASSLGSSIGSGYTF.

This chain uses TRBV4-1 with TRBJ1-2; TRBD1 is a possible D gene (6 bases). Germline values: CDR1 MGHRA, CDR2 YSYEKL. Trimming cost V 2 bases and J 5 bases, with 15 bases left between them. The CDR3 is 15 amino acids. CDR3 in amino acids: CASSQSKGGEYGYTF. CDR3 sequence (DNA): TGCGCCAGCAGCCAATCAAAAGGGGGAGAATATGGCTACACCTTC.

This rearrangement joins TRBV2 to TRBJ1-1; D uncertain. The CDR3 loop spans 15 amino acids. The germline V gene has CDR1 SNHLY and CDR2 FYNNEI. The V end lost 7 bases, the J end lost 2 bases, and 17 bases lay between the germline ends. The CDR3 here is CASILRAGFNTEAFF. DNA for the CDR3: TGTGCCAGCATCCTACGGGCGGGGTTCAACACTGAAGCTTTCTTT.

This clone was recorded only once. V gene TRBV9 combines with J gene TRBJ2-2; no definite D call. This CDR3 comprises 14 residues. Germline V CDR1 and CDR2: SGDLS, YYNGEE. Trimming cost V 0 bases and J 5 bases, with 8 bases left between them. This chain's CDR3 is CASSVDPGTGELFF. The CDR3 DNA follows: TGTGCCAGCAGCGTAGACCCAGGAACCGGGGAGCTGTTTTTT. Complete variable domain (other parts from reference TRBV9 and TRBJ2-2): DSGVTQTPKHLITATGQRVTLRCSPRSGDLSVYWYQQSLDQGLQFLIQYYNGEERAKGNILERFSAQQFPDLHSELNLSSLELGDSALYFCASSVDPGTGELFFGEGSRLTVL.

This chain joins TRBV6-5 and TRBJ2-3; maybe TRBD2 (5 bases). V shed 2 bases and J shed 0 bases, with 9 bases lying between them. Germline V gene lookup returns CDR1 MNHEY and CDR2 SVGAGI. This CDR3 region has 15 residues. The CDR3 here is CASSYVGSSTDTQYF. For the CDR3, the DNA is TGTGCCAGCAGTTACGTGGGGAGCAGCACAGATACGCAGTATTTT.